This record concerns one TCR beta chain sequence. Its antigen is still unknown. PCR amplification relied on 60 Vbeta primers (plus 13 Jbeta primers). The data were produced by immunoSEQ multiplex PCR, yet TCRdb's version contains in-frame clones alone and is incomplete. The table has 150,000 to 200,000 clones, 82% seen once; the top ten hold less than 1.6%. The entry originates in a study of cytomegalovirus exposure and HLA in healthy donors. Study-wide results and limits: In a later analysis, V- and J-gene trimming of beta chains associated with a DCLRE1C missense variant, replicated independently.

Germline CDR1 and CDR2: MNHEY and SVGAGI. There are 15 residues in the CDR3. V dropped 5 bases and J dropped 3; count of bases not matched to a gene: 4. Sample: PBMCs. The chain combines TRBV6-5 with TRBJ1-5, with 10 bases identical to TRBD1. This receptor was obtained from a girl aged 10 to 17 in good health and CMV-seropositive. The CDR3 nucleotides read TGTGCCAGCAGTCAGGGACAGGGGATCAATCAGCCCCAGCATTTT. It codes for CASSQGQGINQPQHF.